This T cell receptor (beta chain) was obtained from a study of T-cell reconstitution after alpha-beta-depleted transplantation in children. Study-wide points: Some patients owed their high day-60 TCRbeta diversity to surviving recipient T cells and thymic progenitors. Newly generated T cells supplied most T-cell counts and diversity one year post-transplant.

Unique molecular identifiers were used in preparing the TCRbeta library. A single record per CDR3 protein comes from TCRdb applying MiXCR to the PCR reads. Counted here are approximately 1,000,000 distinct CDR3 sequences, about 30% occurring once; the ten biggest clones make up 28%. This clonotype has a handful of counts. The antigen is unknown. There are 14 residues in the CDR3. V dropped 4 bases and J dropped 5 bases, with 14 bases sitting between them. Germline CDR1 and CDR2: SEHNR and FQNEAQ (reference sequence). The sequence derives from a boy under three years old who had a stem cell transplant for SCID, so the T cells may come from the graft donor. The chain couples TRBV7-9 to TRBJ2-5, with D possibly called TRBD1 or TRBD2 (5 bases each). Material: PBMCs, mostly from graft donor cells, obtained 360 days after TCRalphabeta/CD19-depleted stem cell transplant. In nucleotides, the CDR3 is TGTGCCAGCAGCTCCGGGACGGTTTATGAGACCCAGTACTTC. Encoded protein: CASSSGTVYETQYF. The full variable domain, completed using reference TRBV7-9 and TRBJ2-5, is DTGVSQNPRHKITKRGQNVTFRCDPISEHNRLYWYRQTLGQGPEFLTYFQNEAQLEKSRLLSDRFSAERPKGSFSTLEIQRTEQGDSAMYLCASSSGTVYETQYFGPGTRLLVL.